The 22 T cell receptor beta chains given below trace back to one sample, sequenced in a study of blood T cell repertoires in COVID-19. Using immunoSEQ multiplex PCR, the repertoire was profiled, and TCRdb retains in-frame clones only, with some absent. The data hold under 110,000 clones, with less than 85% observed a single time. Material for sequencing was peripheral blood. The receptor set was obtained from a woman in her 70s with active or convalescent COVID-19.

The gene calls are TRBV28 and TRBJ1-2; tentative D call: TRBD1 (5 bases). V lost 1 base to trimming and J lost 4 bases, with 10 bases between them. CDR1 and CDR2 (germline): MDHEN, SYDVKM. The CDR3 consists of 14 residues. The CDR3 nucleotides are TGTGCCAGCAGTTTATCAGGGATCAGCTATGGCTACACCTTC. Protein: CASSLSGISYGYTF.

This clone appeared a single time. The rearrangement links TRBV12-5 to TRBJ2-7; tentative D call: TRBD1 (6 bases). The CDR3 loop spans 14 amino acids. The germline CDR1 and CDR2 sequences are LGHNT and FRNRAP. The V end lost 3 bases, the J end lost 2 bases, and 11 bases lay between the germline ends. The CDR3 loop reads CASGFPDSAYEQYF. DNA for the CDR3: TGTGCTAGTGGTTTCCCGGACAGCGCCTACGAGCAGTACTTC. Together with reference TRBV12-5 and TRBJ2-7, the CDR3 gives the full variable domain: DARVTQTPRHKVTEMGQEVTMRCQPILGHNTVFWYRQTMMQGLELLAYFRNRAPLDDSGMPKDRFSAEMPDATLATLKIQPSEPRDSAVYFCASGFPDSAYEQYFGPGTRLTVT.

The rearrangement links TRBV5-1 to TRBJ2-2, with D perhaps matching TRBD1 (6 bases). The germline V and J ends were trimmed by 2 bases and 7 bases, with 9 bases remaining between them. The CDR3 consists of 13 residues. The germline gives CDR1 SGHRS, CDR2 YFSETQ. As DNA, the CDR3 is TGCGCCAGCAGCTTCAGGGGTGACGGGGAGCTGTTTTTT. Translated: CASSFRGDGELFF.

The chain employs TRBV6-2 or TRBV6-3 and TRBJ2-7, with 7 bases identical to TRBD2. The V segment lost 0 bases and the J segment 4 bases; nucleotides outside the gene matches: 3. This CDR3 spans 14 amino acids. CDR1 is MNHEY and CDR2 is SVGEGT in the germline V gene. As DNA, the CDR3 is TGTGCCAGCAGTTACTCGACTAGCAGGTACGAGCAGTACTTC. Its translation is CASSYSTSRYEQYF.

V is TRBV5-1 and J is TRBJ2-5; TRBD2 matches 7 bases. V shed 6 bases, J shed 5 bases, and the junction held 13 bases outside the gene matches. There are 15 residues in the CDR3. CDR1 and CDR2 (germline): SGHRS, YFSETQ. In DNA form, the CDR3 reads TGCGCCAGCACACATAAGGGACTACCCGAGGAGACCCAGTACTTC. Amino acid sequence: CASTHKGLPEETQYF.

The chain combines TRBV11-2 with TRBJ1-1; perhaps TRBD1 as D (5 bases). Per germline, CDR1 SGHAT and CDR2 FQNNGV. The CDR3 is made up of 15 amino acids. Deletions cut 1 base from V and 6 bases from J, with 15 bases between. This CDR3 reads CASSLAGRGLSEAFF. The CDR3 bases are TGTGCCAGCAGCTTAGCCGGAAGGGGTCTGTCTGAAGCTTTCTTT.

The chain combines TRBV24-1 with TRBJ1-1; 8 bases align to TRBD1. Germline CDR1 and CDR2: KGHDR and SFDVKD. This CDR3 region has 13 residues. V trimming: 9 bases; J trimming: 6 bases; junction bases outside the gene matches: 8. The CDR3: CATSHSGGSEAFF. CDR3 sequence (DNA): TGTGCCACCTCCCATTCAGGGGGCTCTGAAGCTTTCTTT.

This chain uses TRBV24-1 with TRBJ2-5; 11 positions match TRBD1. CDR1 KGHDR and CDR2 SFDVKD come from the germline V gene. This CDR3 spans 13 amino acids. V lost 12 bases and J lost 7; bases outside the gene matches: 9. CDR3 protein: CASGTGGGGTQYF. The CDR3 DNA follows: TGTGCCTCTGGGACAGGGGGAGGGGGGACCCAGTACTTC.

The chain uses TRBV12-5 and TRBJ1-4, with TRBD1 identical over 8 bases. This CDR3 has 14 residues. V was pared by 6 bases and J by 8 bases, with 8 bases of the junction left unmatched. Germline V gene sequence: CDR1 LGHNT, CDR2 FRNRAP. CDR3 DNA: TGTGCTAGTGGCCAGACAGGGGAGGTCGAAAAACTGTTTTTT. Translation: CASGQTGEVEKLFF.

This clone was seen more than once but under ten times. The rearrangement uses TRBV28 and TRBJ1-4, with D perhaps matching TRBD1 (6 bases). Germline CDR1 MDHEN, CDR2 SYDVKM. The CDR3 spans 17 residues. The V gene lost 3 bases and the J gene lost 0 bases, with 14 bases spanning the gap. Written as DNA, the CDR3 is TGTGCCAGCAGTTTCCCAGGGGATCCCGCAACTAATGAAAAACTGTTTTTT. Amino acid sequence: CASSFPGDPATNEKLFF.

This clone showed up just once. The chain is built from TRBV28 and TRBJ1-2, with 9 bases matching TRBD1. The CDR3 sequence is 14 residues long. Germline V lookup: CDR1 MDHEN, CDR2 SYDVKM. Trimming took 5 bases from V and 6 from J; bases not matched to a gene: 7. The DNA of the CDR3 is TGTGCCAGCAGTATCCCTACAGGGGGCAATGGCTACACCTTC. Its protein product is CASSIPTGGNGYTF.

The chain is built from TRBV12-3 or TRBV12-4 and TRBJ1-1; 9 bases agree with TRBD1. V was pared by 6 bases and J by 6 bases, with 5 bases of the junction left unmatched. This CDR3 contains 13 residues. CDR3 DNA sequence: TGTGCCAGCAGCCGGGACAGGGACTCTGAAGCTTTCTTT. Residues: CASSRDRDSEAFF.

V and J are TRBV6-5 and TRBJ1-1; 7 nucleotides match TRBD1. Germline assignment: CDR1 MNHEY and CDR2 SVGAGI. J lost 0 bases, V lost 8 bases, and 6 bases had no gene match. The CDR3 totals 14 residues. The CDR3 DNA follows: TGTGCCAGCCGCCAACAGGGGATGAACACTGAAGCTTTCTTT. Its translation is CASRQQGMNTEAFF.

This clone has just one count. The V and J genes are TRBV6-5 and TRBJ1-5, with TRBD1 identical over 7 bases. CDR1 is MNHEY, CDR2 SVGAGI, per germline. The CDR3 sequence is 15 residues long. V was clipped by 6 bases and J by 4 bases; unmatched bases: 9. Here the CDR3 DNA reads TGTGCCAGCAGAAATTCGGGACAGTTAAATCAGCCCCAGCATTTT. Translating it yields CASRNSGQLNQPQHF.

The CDR3 DNA reads TGTGCCAGTAGGCGGGACCTTGGAATGAACACTGAAGCTTTCTTT. Its protein product is CASRRDLGMNTEAFF. The J gene is TRBJ1-1, the V gene TRBV5-4; D is possibly TRBD1 (5 bases). Germline lookup yields CDR1 SGHNT and CDR2 YYREEE (reference sequence). CDR3 length: 15 amino acids. V was cut by 8 bases and J by 0 bases, with 17 bases left in between.

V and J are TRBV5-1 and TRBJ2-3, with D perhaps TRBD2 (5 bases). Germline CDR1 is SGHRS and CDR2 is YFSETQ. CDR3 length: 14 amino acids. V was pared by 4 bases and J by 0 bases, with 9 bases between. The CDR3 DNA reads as TGCGCCAGCAGCAGGACTTCTAGCACAGATACGCAGTATTTT. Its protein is CASSRTSSTDTQYF.

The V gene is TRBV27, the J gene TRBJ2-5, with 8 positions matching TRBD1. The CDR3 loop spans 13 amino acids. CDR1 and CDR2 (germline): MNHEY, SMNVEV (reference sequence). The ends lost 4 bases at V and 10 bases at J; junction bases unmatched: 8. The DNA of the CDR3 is TGTGCCAGCAGTTCAGACCGACAGGGGAGCCAGTACTTC. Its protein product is CASSSDRQGSQYF.

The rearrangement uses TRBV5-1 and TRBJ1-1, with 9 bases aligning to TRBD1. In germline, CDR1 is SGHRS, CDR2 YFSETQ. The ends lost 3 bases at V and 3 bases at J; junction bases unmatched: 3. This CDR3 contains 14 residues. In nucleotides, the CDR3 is TGCGCCAGCAGCTGGGACAGGGCGGACACTGAAGCTTTCTTT. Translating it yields CASSWDRADTEAFF.

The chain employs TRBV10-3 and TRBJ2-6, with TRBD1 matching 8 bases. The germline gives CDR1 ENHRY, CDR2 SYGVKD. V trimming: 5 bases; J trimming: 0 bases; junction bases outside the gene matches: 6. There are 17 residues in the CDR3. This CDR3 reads CAISWDRSTSGANVLTF. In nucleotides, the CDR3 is TGTGCCATCAGTTGGGACAGGAGCACCTCTGGGGCCAACGTCCTGACTTTC.

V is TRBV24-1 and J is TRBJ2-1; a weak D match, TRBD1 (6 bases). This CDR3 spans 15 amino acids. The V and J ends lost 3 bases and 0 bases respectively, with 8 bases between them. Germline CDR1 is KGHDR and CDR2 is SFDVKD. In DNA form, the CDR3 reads TGTGCCACCAGTGATGGACAGAGCTCCTACAATGAGCAGTTCTTC. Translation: CATSDGQSSYNEQFF.

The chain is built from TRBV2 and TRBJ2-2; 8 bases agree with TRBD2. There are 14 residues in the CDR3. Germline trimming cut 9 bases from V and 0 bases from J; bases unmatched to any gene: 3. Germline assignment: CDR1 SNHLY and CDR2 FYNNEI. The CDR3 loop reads CASRAGANTGELFF. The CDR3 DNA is TGTGCCAGTCGAGCGGGAGCGAACACCGGGGAGCTGTTTTTT.

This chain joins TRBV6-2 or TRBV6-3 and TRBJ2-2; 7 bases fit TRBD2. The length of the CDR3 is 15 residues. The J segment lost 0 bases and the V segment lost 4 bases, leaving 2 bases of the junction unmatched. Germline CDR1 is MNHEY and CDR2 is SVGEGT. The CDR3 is CASSWEGANTGELFF. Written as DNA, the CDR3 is TGTGCCAGCAGTTGGGAGGGCGCGAACACCGGGGAGCTGTTTTTT.